The clone carrying this TCR beta chain was observed a few times. Its antigen is undetermined. UMIs and a universal primer site were added when TCR cDNA was made by 5'RACE template switching. TCRdb reprocessed the 5' RACE reads via MiXCR and lists one record per CDR3 protein. Among approximately 510,000 distinct CDR3 sequences listed, around a fifth were seen once. V gave up 0 bases and J gave up 13 bases, with 13 bases separating them. CDR3 size: 13 residues. Germline V lookup: CDR1 DFQATT, CDR2 SNEGSKA (reference sequence). This sample was taken from a study of T cells after yellow fever vaccination. Study results and limitations: The secondary response was weaker, and its peak arrived faster, on day 5 versus 15. At around 95% for CD4 and approximately 89% for CD8, most primary-vaccination clones showed up again after the booster. Contamination by abundant bulk-population clonotypes could be present in FACS-sorted repertoires.

The sequence was obtained from a man aged 18 to 29 who received the YFV17D yellow fever vaccine. The starting material was PBMCs, obtained approximately 20 days after the first yellow fever vaccination. The chain carries TRBV20-1 and TRBJ1-6; perhaps TRBD1 as D (5 bases). The CDR3 region is CSAREGGLTPLHF. CDR3 coding DNA: TGCAGTGCTAGAGAGGGGGGACTGACGCCCCTCCACTTT.